This T cell receptor beta chain was sequenced in a study of cytomegalovirus exposure and HLA in healthy donors. Regarding the study as a whole: Presence/absence analyses rested on an assumption that sequencing depth was roughly uniform across donors. Later analysis found that TCR beta chains associated with HLA were more clonally expanded than other, equally common chains. The productive fraction for most TCR beta V segments was about 90% or about 30% in an earlier analysis. In vitro, three CMV-associated chains proved specific for CMV antigens.

Comments on this clone: The antigen is undetermined.

Use of 60 Vbeta and 13 Jbeta primers characterized the PCR. Libraries were prepared by immunoSEQ multiplex PCR; TCRdb keeps only in-frame clonotypes and omits some of them. The repertoire consists of some 270,000 clones, with about nine tenths occurring once and the leading ten covering 1.5% to 2%. The clonotype originates from a girl aged 2 to 10 in good health and CMV-seronegative. Material: PBMCs.

The CDR3 protein is CSAYGVEQYF. CDR3 coding DNA: TGCAGTGCTTACGGGGTCGAGCAGTACTTC. The rearrangement joins TRBV20-1 to TRBJ2-7; D is perhaps TRBD2 (5 bases). The V and J ends lost 5 bases and 6 bases respectively, with 8 bases between them. Germline V gives CDR1 DFQATT, CDR2 SNEGSKA (reference sequence). The CDR3 sequence is 10 residues long.